Shown below are 23 T cell receptor beta chains from a single sample sequenced in a study of T cell responses to AZD1222 COVID-19 vaccine (dated by TCRdb to the early 2020s). Receptor amplification or capture employed the immunoSEQ multiplex PCR assay. What TCRdb holds here is the immuneACCESS table cut down to in-frame rearrangements. Part of the clones is not present; checked against another copy, under half of the missing clones reflect an unresolved V gene, and the others are unexplained. Present in this sample are about 130,000 clones, roughly 89% of which were seen just once. About 1.1% of the sample belongs to the ten largest clones. According to the study, the label for this sample's time point signals: about 28 days (+/-7) after the second vaccine dose. The starting material was peripheral blood, obtained 28 days after the second AZD1222 dose. All receptors come from an adult who received the AZD1222 COVID-19 vaccine.

The rearrangement links TRBV30 to TRBJ1-1; the D gene is possibly TRBD1 (6 bases). V lost 5 bases and J 1 base, leaving 14 bases between the germline ends. The CDR3 is 14 residues long. The germline gives CDR1 GTSNPN, CDR2 SVGIG (reference sequence). In nucleotides, the CDR3 is TGTGCCTGGGCCGCTGACAGGCCGAACACTGAAGCTTTCTTT. Protein product: CAWAADRPNTEAFF.

V and J are TRBV24-1 and TRBJ2-1; D gene ambiguous. This CDR3 is 16 amino acids long. Germline-derived CDR1 and CDR2 are KGHDR and SFDVKD. V was pared by 5 bases and J by 0 bases, with 13 bases between. The CDR3: CATSVHSDGSYNEQFF. For the CDR3, the DNA is TGTGCCACCAGTGTCCATAGTGACGGCTCCTACAATGAGCAGTTCTTC.

V gene TRBV4-2 combines with J gene TRBJ2-7; D remains ambiguous. The CDR3 length is 13 residues. Trimming took 4 bases from V and 6 from J, leaving 13 bases between them. Germline V gene sequence: CDR1 LGHNA, CDR2 YNFKEQ. CDR3 nucleotides: TGTGCCAGCAGCCTCCAACTGGGCGGCGAGCAGTACTTC. Translated, it gives CASSLQLGGEQYF.

V is TRBV9 and J is TRBJ2-3, with 8 positions matching TRBD2. Unmatched junction bases numbered 5, after V lost 0 bases and J lost 2 bases. The CDR3 is made up of 16 amino acids. CDR1 is SGDLS, CDR2 YYNGEE, per germline. The DNA for the CDR3 is TGTGCCAGCAGCGTAGGGAGTAGCGGGGTCACAGATACGCAGTATTTT. Translated, it gives CASSVGSSGVTDTQYF. Drawing the rest from reference TRBV9 and TRBJ2-3, the complete variable domain is DSGVTQTPKHLITATGQRVTLRCSPRSGDLSVYWYQQSLDQGLQFLIQYYNGEERAKGNILERFSAQQFPDLHSELNLSSLELGDSALYFCASSVGSSGVTDTQYFGPGTRLTVL.

This rearrangement joins TRBV7-9 to TRBJ2-5; D possibly corresponds to TRBD2 (6 bases). Trimming took 7 bases from V and 4 from J, leaving 16 bases between them. The CDR3 loop spans 14 amino acids. Per germline, CDR1 SEHNR and CDR2 FQNEAQ (reference sequence). CDR3 protein: CASTLYGGLETQYF. Here the CDR3 DNA reads TGTGCCAGCACCCTCTACGGAGGGCTAGAGACCCAGTACTTC.

The J gene is TRBJ1-2, the V gene TRBV6-1, with D uncertain. V lost 3 bases and J lost 1, with 9 bases in between. The CDR3 totals 14 residues. In germline, CDR1 is MNHNS, CDR2 SASEGT. CDR3 nucleotides: TGTGCCAGCAGTGAGCGGTCGGTTAACTATGGCTACACCTTC. Translation gives CASSERSVNYGYTF.

V gene TRBV30 combines with J gene TRBJ1-4; 7 bases match TRBD1. The CDR3 has 14 amino acids. Germline CDR1 and CDR2: GTSNPN and SVGIG (reference sequence). Unmatched junction bases numbered 2, after V lost 1 base and J lost 3 bases. CDR3 region: CAWSAGTANEKLFF. CDR3 sequence (DNA): TGTGCCTGGAGTGCCGGGACAGCTAATGAAAAACTGTTTTTT.

This chain joins TRBV27 and TRBJ2-2, with TRBD2 as a possible D gene (6 bases). The CDR3 length is 12 residues. V lost 8 bases and J 5 bases, leaving 9 bases between the germline ends. Germline CDR1 MNHEY, CDR2 SMNVEV (reference sequence). In nucleotides, the CDR3 is TGTGCCAGCCGCCGGGGGACCGGGGAGCTGTTTTTT. It is translated as CASRRGTGELFF.

The chain links TRBV19 to TRBJ2-5, with D perhaps given as TRBD1 or TRBD2 (6 bases each). This CDR3 region has 15 residues. V shed 3 bases and J shed 2 bases, with 13 bases lying between them. Germline CDR1 reads LNHDA; CDR2 reads SQIVND (reference sequence). CDR3 DNA sequence: TGTGCCAGTAGTATCCTCCAAGGGGGGCAAGAGACCCAGTACTTC. Amino acid sequence: CASSILQGGQETQYF.

The genes are TRBV4-2 and TRBJ2-2, with D possibly matching TRBD2 (5 bases). The V gene lost 7 bases and the J gene lost 7 bases, with 19 bases spanning the gap. Germline assignment: CDR1 LGHNA and CDR2 YNFKEQ. The CDR3 consists of 15 residues. CDR3 loop: CASTMHEGRNGELFF. CDR3 coding DNA: TGTGCCAGCACCATGCATGAGGGCCGGAACGGGGAGCTGTTTTTT.

This clone appeared a few times. V gene TRBV29-1 combines with J gene TRBJ2-5; D assignment may be TRBD1 or TRBD2 (5 bases each). Germline loops: CDR1 SQVTM, CDR2 ANQGSEA. The CDR3 runs to 12 residues. V lost 5 bases and J 6 bases, leaving 13 bases between the germline ends. CDR3: CSVRGAEQTQYF. The CDR3 DNA sequence: TGCAGCGTTCGAGGGGCCGAACAGACCCAGTACTTC.

The chain carries TRBV30 and TRBJ2-3, with TRBD2 identical over 12 bases. Trimming removed 3 bases from V and 5 bases from J; junction bases left unmatched: 9. The CDR3 spans 16 residues. Germline CDR1 and CDR2: GTSNPN and SVGIG (reference sequence). The CDR3 bases are TGTGCCTGGAGATTCGCTAGCGGGAGGGCCAAAGATACGCAGTATTTT. This encodes CAWRFASGRAKDTQYF.

V usage is TRBV5-4 and J usage is TRBJ1-3; 8 bases fit TRBD1. With V trimmed by 1 base and J by 0 bases, 3 bases remained unmatched. Per the germline V gene, CDR1 is SGHNT and CDR2 is YYREEE (reference sequence). The CDR3 spans 16 residues. Here the CDR3 DNA reads TGTGCCAGCAGCTTGAGGACAGGGAACTCTGGAAACACCATATATTTT. Protein: CASSLRTGNSGNTIYF.

The rearrangement links TRBV24-1 to TRBJ2-3; D is unresolved. The CDR3 is made up of 12 amino acids. The V end was cut by 5 bases, the J end by 2 bases, with 4 bases between. CDR1 is KGHDR, CDR2 SFDVKD, per germline. CDR3 nucleotide sequence: TGTGCCACCAGTGGGAACACAGATACGCAGTATTTT. It is translated as CATSGNTDTQYF.

The CDR3 coding sequence is TGTGCCAGCAGCTTGCTTGGACGGGAGACCCAGTACTTC. Protein: CASSLLGRETQYF. V gene TRBV5-5 combines with J gene TRBJ2-5; no definite D call. The CDR3 runs to 13 residues. The ends were cut back, 1 base at V and 5 bases at J, with 9 bases in the middle. Per the germline V gene, CDR1 is SGHKS and CDR2 is YYEKEE (reference sequence).

The table lists this clone with a few counts. The rearrangement joins TRBV29-1 to TRBJ1-1, with D uncertain. CDR1 SQVTM and CDR2 ANQGSEA come from the germline V gene. The CDR3 length is 13 residues. V lost 0 bases, J lost 1 base, and 6 bases lay in between. The CDR3 sequence: CSVEEWENTEAFF. CDR3 coding DNA: TGCAGCGTTGAAGAATGGGAGAACACTGAAGCTTTCTTT.

The chain employs TRBV6-6 and TRBJ1-3; 8 bases agree with TRBD1. J was trimmed by 4 bases and V by 6 bases; bases with no gene match: 5. The CDR3 spans 14 residues. Germline V gives CDR1 MNHNY, CDR2 SVGAGI (reference sequence). The CDR3 nucleotides are TGTGCCAGCAGCACCGGACAGGGAGGAAACACCATATATTTT. It is translated as CASSTGQGGNTIYF.

This clone was seen only once. This sequence joins TRBV5-6 and TRBJ2-1; weak D call: TRBD2 (6 bases). V lost 4 bases, J lost 1 base, and 12 bases lay in between. The CDR3 is 15 residues long. Germline V CDR1 and CDR2: SGHDT, YYEEEE. The DNA for the CDR3 is TGTGCCAGCAGCCGCCCGGGGGAGTCCTACAATGAGCAGTTCTTC. Translated, it gives CASSRPGESYNEQFF.

The gene calls are TRBV4-3 and TRBJ2-3; the match to TRBD2 covers 9 bases. Trimming removed 3 bases from V and 4 bases from J; junction bases left unmatched: 8. Germline CDR1 and CDR2: LGHNA and YSLEER. The CDR3 length is 16 residues. CDR3 protein: CASSQDLAGRADTQYF. The CDR3 DNA follows: TGCGCCAGCAGCCAGGACCTAGCGGGGAGGGCAGATACGCAGTATTTT.

The chain combines TRBV7-2 with TRBJ2-7, with D unclear. The CDR3 is made up of 14 amino acids. CDR1 and CDR2 from the germline V gene are SGHTA and FQGNSA. Trimming cost V 1 base and J 0 bases, with 7 bases left between them. This chain's CDR3 is CASSLVYNSYEQYF. CDR3 sequence (DNA): TGTGCCAGCAGCTTAGTTTACAACTCCTACGAGCAGTACTTC. Complete variable domain (other parts from reference TRBV7-2 and TRBJ2-7): GAGVSQSPSNKVTEKGKDVELRCDPISGHTALYWYRQSLGQGLEFLIYFQGNSAPDKSGLPSDRFSAERTGGSVSTLTIQRTQQEDSAVYLCASSLVYNSYEQYFGPGTRLTVT.

The chain is built from TRBV5-1 and TRBJ2-1, with D maybe TRBD2 (5 bases). The CDR3 consists of 14 residues. The V end was cut by 5 bases, the J end by 5 bases, with 14 bases between. The V gene's germline CDR1 is SGHRS and CDR2 YFSETQ. The CDR3 coding sequence is TGCGCCAGCAGTTCTTTAGGGAGAGACAATGAGCAGTTCTTC. The encoded protein is CASSSLGRDNEQFF.

This chain connects TRBV10-3 to TRBJ1-5; D ambiguous. Trimming took off 0 bases at V and 7 bases at J, with 10 bases between the two ends. The CDR3 loop spans 14 amino acids. CDR1 is ENHRY and CDR2 is SYGVKD in the germline V gene. The CDR3 loop is CAISESVGPQPQHF. The DNA of the CDR3 is TGTGCCATCAGTGAGTCGGTAGGCCCCCAGCCCCAGCATTTT.

This clone was detected once. J is TRBJ1-2 and V is TRBV5-1; TRBD1 is a possible D gene (5 bases). Deletions cut 0 bases from V and 7 bases from J, with 22 bases between. Germline V CDR1 and CDR2: SGHRS, YFSETQ. The CDR3 loop spans 17 amino acids. The CDR3 protein is CASSLEGQVARKSGYTF. The DNA for the CDR3 is TGCGCCAGCAGCTTGGAGGGGCAGGTAGCGAGGAAGTCTGGCTACACCTTC.